This T cell receptor (beta chain) was identified during a study of control samples from healthy donors and cancer patients. There are 15 residues in the CDR3. Germline V gene lookup returns CDR1 MNHEY and CDR2 SMNVEV (reference sequence). V was pared by 6 bases and J by 0 bases, with 13 bases between. This clone has only a few counts. This table comes from immunoSEQ multiplex PCR, and its TCRdb copy is limited to in-frame clones, with some not included. The sample carries just under 150,000 clones, 75% to 95% recorded once. This clonotype was sampled from a man aged 30-40 years in good health. What was sequenced was blood. The V gene is TRBV27, the J gene TRBJ2-3; TRBD2 is a possible D gene (5 bases). The CDR3: CASSPWGASTDTQYF. The DNA of the CDR3 is TGTGCCAGCAGCCCTTGGGGAGCCAGCACAGATACGCAGTATTTT.